This T cell receptor (beta chain) was sequenced during a study of T cells after yellow fever vaccination. 5'RACE template switching produced TCR cDNA carrying a universal primer site and UMIs. TCRdb fed the 5' RACE reads into MiXCR, producing one record per CDR3 protein. The profile shows about 330,000 distinct CDR3 sequences, roughly 4.3% of them singletons. This clonotype was recorded a few times. This CDR3 contains 13 residues. V lost 0 bases and J 6 bases, leaving 6 bases between the germline ends. CDR1 MNHEY and CDR2 SVGAGI come from the germline V gene. This sample comprised PBMCs, obtained 5 days after the yellow fever booster vaccination. This TCR was sampled from a man younger than 35 who received the YFV17D yellow fever vaccine. The chain recombines TRBV6-5 with TRBJ1-5; D uncertain. This CDR3 reads CASSYSTSQPQHF. DNA for the CDR3: TGTGCCAGCAGTTACTCGACAAGTCAGCCCCAGCATTTT.